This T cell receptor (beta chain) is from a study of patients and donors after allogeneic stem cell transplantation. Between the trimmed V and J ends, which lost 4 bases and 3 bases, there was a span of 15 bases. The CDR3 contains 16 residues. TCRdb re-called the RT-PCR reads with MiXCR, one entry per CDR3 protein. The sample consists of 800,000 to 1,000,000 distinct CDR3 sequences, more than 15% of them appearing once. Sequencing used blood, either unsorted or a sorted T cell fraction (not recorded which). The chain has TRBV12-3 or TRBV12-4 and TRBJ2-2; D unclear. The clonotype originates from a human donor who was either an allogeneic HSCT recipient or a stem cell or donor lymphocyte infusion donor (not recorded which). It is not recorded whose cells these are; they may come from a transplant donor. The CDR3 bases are TGTGCCAGCAGTTCACGAGGTCGTGGGTACACCGGGGAGCTGTTTTTT. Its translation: CASSSRGRGYTGELFF.